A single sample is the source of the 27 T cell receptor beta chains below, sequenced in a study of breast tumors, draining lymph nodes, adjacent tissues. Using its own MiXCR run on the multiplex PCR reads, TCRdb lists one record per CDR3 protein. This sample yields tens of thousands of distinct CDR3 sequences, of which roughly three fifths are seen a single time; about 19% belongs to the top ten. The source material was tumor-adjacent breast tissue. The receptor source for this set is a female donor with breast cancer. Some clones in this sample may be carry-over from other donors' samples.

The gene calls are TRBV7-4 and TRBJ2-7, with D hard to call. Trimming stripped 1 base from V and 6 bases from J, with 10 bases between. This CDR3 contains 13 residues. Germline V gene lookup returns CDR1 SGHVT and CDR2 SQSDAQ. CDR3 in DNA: TGTGCCAGCAGCTTAGTTGAGGTGGGCGAGCAGTACTTC. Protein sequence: CASSLVEVGEQYF.

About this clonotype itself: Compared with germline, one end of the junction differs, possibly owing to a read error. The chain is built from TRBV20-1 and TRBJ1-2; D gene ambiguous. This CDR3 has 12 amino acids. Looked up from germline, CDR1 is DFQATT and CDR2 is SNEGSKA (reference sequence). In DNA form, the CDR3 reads TGCAGTGCTAGCAGGAATAACTATGGCTCCACCTTC. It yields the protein CSASRNNYGSTF.

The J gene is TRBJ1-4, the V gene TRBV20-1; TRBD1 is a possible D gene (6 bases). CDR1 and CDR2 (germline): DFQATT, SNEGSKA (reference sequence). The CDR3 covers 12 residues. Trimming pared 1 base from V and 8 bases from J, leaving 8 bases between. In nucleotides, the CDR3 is TGCAGTGCTAGAGTACAGGGAGAAAAACTGTTTTTT. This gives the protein CSARVQGEKLFF.

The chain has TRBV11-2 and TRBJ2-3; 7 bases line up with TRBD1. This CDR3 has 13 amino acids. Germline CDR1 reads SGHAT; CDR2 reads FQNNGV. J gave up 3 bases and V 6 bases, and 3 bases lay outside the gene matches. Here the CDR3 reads CASRLQGTDTQYF. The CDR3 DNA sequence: TGTGCCAGCAGGCTACAGGGGACAGATACGCAGTATTTT.

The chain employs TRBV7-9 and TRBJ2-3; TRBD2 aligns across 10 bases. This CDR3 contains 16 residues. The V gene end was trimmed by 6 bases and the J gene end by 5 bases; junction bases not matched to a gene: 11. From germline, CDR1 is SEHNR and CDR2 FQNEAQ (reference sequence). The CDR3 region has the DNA TGTGCCAGCAGTGCCAGGAGCCCTAGCGGGGGAGATACGCAGTATTTT. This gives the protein CASSARSPSGGDTQYF.

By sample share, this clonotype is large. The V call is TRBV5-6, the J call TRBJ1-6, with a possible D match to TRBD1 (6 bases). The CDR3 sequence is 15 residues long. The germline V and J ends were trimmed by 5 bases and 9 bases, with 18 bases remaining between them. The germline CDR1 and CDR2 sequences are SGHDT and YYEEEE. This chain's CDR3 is CASSPPPGVRSPLHF. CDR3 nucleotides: TGTGCCAGCAGTCCACCCCCAGGGGTCCGTTCACCCCTCCACTTT.

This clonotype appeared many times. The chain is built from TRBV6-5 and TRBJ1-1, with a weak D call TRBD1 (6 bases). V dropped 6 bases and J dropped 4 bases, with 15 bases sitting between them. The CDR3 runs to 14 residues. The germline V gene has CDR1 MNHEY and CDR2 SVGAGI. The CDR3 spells CASRTGTRLTEAFF. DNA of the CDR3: TGTGCCAGCAGAACCGGGACAAGACTCACTGAAGCTTTCTTT.

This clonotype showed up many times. This chain's CDR3 is CASSPTGGRGTEAFF. The CDR3 nucleotides read TGTGCCAGCAGCCCAACGGGGGGCAGGGGCACTGAAGCTTTCTTT. The V and J genes are TRBV7-8 and TRBJ1-1; a possible D gene is TRBD1 (6 bases). The V end lost 5 bases, the J end lost 4 bases, and 17 bases lay between the germline ends. Germline assignment: CDR1 SGHVS and CDR2 FQNEAQ. The CDR3 is 15 amino acids.

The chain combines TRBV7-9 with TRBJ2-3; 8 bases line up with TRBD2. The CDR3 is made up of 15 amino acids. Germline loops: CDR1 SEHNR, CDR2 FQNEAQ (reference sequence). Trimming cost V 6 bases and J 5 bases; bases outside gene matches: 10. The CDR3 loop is CASRWTGGGVDTQYF. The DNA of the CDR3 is TGTGCCAGCAGATGGACCGGGGGGGGTGTAGATACGCAGTATTTT. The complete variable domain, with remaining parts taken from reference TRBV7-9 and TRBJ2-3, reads DTGVSQNPRHKITKRGQNVTFRCDPISEHNRLYWYRQTLGQGPEFLTYFQNEAQLEKSRLLSDRFSAERPKGSFSTLEIQRTEQGDSAMYLCASRWTGGGVDTQYFGPGTRLTVL.

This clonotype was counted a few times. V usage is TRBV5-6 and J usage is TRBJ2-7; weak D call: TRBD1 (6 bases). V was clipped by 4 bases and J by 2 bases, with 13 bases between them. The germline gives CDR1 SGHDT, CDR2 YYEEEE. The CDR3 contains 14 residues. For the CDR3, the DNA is TGTGCCAGCAGCGACAACAGGGAAACCTACGAGCAGTACTTC. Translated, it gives CASSDNRETYEQYF.

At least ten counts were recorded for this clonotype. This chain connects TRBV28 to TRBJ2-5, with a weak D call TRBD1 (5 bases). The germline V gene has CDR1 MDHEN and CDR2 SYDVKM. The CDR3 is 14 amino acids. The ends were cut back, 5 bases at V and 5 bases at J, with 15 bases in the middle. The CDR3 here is CASSRGGGAETQYF. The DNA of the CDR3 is TGTGCCAGCAGTAGAGGCGGTGGGGCGGAGACCCAGTACTTC.

The chain's CDR3 is CSAPTDNYGYTF. Written as DNA, the CDR3 is TGCAGTGCTCCGACCGATAACTATGGCTACACCTTC. The chain recombines TRBV20-1 with TRBJ1-2; D is ambiguous. Deletions cut 5 bases from V and 1 base from J, with 8 bases between. This CDR3 region has 12 residues. CDR1 is DFQATT and CDR2 is SNEGSKA in the germline V gene (reference sequence).

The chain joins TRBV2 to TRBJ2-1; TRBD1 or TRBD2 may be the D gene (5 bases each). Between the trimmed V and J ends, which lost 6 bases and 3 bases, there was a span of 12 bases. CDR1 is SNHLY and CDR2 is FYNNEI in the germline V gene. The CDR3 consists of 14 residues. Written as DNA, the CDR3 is TGTGCCAGCAGGTCGGGGACCGTCTACAATGAGCAGTTCTTC. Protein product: CASRSGTVYNEQFF.

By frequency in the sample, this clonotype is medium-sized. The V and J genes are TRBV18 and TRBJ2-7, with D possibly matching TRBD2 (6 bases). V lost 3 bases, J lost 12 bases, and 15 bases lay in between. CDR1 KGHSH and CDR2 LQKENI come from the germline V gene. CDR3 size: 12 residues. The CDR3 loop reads CASSPSSGDAYF. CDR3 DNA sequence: TGTGCCAGCTCACCGTCATCGGGAGATGCGTACTTC.

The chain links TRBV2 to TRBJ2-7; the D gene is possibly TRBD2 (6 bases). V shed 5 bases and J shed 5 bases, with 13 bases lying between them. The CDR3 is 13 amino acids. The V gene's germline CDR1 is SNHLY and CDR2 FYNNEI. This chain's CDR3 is CASSRLGLDEQYF. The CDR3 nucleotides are TGTGCCAGCAGTCGACTAGGGCTCGACGAGCAGTACTTC.

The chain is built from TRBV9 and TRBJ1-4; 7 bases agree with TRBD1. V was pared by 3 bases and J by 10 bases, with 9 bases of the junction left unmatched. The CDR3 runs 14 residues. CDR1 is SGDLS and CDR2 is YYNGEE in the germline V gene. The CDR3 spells CASSALTGSGKLFF. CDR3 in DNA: TGTGCCAGCAGCGCCCTGACAGGGTCGGGAAAACTGTTTTTT.

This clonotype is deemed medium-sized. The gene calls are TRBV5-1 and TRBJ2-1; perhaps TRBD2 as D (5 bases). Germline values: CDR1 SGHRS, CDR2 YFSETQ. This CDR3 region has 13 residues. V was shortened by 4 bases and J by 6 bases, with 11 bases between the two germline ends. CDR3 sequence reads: CASSKDGLNEQFF. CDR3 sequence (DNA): TGCGCCAGCAGCAAGGACGGACTCAATGAGCAGTTCTTC.

The CDR3 region is CASSFADNSPLHF. As DNA, the CDR3 is TGTGCCAGCAGTTTCGCAGATAATTCACCCCTCCACTTT. V usage is TRBV12-3 or TRBV12-4 and J usage is TRBJ1-6, with D hard to call. This CDR3 region has 13 residues. Trimming removed 3 bases at V and 5 bases at J, with 5 bases between.

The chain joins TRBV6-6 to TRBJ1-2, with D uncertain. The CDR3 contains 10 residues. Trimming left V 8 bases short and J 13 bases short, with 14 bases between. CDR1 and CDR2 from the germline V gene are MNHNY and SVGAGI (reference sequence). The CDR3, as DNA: TGTGCCAGCGGACTACAGCGCTTCACCTTC. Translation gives CASGLQRFTF.

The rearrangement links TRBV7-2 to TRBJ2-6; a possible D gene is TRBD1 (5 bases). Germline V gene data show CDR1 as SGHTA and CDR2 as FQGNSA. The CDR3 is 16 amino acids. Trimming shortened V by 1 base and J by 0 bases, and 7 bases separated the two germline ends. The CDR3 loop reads CASSLVQASGANVLTF. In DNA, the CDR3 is TGTGCCAGCAGCTTAGTACAGGCCTCTGGGGCCAACGTCCTGACTTTC.

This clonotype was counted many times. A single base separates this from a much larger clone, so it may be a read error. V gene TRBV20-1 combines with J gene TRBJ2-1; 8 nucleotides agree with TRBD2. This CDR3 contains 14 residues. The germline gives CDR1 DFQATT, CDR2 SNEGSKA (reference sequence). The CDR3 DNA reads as TGCAGTGCTCGAGCGGGAGAATCCTACACTGAGCAGTTCTTC. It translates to CSARAGESYTEQFF.

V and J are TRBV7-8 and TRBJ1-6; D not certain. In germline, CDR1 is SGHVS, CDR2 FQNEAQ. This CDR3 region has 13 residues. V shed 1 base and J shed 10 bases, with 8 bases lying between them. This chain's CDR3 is CASSLEHQSPLHF. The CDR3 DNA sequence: TGTGCCAGCAGCTTAGAGCACCAGTCACCCCTCCACTTT.

The CDR3 nucleotides are TGCAGTGCTAGAGATGGGGGGGGACCGGGCTACGAGCAGTACTTC. This encodes CSARDGGGPGYEQYF. This chain connects TRBV20-1 to TRBJ2-7; 7 bases are shared with TRBD2. V lost 0 bases to trimming and J lost 3 bases; unmatched junction nucleotides: 8. Germline V gene data show CDR1 as DFQATT and CDR2 as SNEGSKA (reference sequence). The CDR3 loop spans 15 amino acids.

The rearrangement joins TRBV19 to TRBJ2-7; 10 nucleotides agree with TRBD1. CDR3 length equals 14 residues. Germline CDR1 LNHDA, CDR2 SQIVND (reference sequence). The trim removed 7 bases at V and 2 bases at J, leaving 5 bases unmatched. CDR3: CASKWGTGAYEQYF. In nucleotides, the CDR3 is TGTGCCAGTAAGTGGGGGACAGGGGCCTACGAGCAGTACTTC.

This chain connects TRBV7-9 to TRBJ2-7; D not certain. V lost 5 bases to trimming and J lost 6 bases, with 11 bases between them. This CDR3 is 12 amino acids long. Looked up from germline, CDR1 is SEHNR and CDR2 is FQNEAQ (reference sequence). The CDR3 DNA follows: TGTGCCAGCAGCCAAGATAGGTTCGAGCAGTACTTC. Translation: CASSQDRFEQYF.

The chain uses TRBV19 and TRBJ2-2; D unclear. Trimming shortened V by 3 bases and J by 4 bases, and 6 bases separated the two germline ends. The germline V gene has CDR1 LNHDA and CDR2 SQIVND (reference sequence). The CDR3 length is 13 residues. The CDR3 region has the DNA TGTGCCAGTAGTATTTCGGGCACCGGGGAGCTGTTTTTT. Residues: CASSISGTGELFF.

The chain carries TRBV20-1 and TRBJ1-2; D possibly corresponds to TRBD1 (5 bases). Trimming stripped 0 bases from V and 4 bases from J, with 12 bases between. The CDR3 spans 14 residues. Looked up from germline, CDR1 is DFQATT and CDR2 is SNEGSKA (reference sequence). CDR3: CSAREAGRGYGYTF. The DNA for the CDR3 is TGCAGTGCTAGAGAGGCCGGTAGGGGCTATGGCTACACCTTC.